Each of the 2 T cell receptor beta chains below was sequenced from the same sample in a study of cytomegalovirus exposure and HLA in healthy donors. Primers included in the PCR were 60 Vbeta and 13 Jbeta primers. Produced via immunoSEQ multiplex PCR; TCRdb's table is partial and in-frame only. Among more than 150,000 clones listed, approximately 84% were seen once. Specimen: PBMCs. These TCRs come from a woman aged 40 to 50 in good health and CMV-seropositive.

This clone was counted between two and nine times. The rearrangement uses TRBV15 and TRBJ2-1; D not resolved. Trimming removed 2 bases from V and 8 bases from J, with 25 bases in between. The germline gives CDR1 LNHNV, CDR2 YYDKDF (reference sequence). CDR3 length equals 18 residues. CDR3 loop: CATSRQSPTLVLEDEQFF. For the CDR3, the DNA is TGTGCCACCAGCAGACAAAGCCCTACCCTGGTCTTAGAAGATGAGCAGTTCTTC.

The chain employs TRBV6-6 and TRBJ1-1; a possible D gene is TRBD1 (6 bases). Germline values: CDR1 MNHNY, CDR2 SVGAGI (reference sequence). The ends were cut back, 0 bases at V and 3 bases at J, with 8 bases in the middle. CDR3 size: 14 residues. This chain's CDR3 is CASSYSDSYTEAFF. CDR3 bases: TGTGCCAGCAGTTACTCGGACAGTTACACTGAAGCTTTCTTT.